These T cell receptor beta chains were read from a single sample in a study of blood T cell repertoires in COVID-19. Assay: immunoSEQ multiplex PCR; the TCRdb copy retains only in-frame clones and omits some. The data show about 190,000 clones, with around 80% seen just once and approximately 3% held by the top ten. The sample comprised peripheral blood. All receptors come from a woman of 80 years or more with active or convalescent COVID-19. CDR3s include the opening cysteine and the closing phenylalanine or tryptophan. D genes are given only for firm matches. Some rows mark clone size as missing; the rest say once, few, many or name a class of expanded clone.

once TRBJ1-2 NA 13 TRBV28 CASSKTTAGGYTF TGTGCCAGCAGTAAAACCACTGCGGGGGGCTACACCTTC
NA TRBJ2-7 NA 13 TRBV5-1 CASSLVEPYEQYF TGCGCCAGCAGCTTGGTGGAGCCCTACGAGCAGTACTTC
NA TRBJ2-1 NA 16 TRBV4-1 CASSQVTSSSYNEQFF TGCGCCAGCAGCCAGGTTACTTCGAGCTCCTACAATGAGCAGTTCTTC
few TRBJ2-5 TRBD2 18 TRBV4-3 CASSQDLLAGGFVETQYF TGCGCCAGCAGCCAAGATCTCCTAGCGGGGGGGTTCGTTGAGACCCAGTACTTC
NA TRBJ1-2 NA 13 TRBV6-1 CASSEVARGGYTF TGTGCCAGCAGTGAAGTAGCCCGGGGAGGCTACACCTTC
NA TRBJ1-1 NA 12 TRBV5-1 CASSPGNTEAFF TGCGCCAGCAGCCCCGGTAACACTGAAGCTTTCTTT
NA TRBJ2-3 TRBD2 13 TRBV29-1 CSVPGLGTDTQYF TGCAGCGTTCCGGGACTAGGTACAGATACGCAGTATTTT
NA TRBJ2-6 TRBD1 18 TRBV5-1 CASSLIGQGISGANVLTF TGCGCCAGCAGCTTGATAGGACAGGGAATATCCGGGGCCAACGTCCTGACTTTC
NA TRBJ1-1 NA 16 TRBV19 CASSLGRQGMNTEAFF TGTGCCAGTAGTCTAGGACGTCAGGGGATGAACACTGAAGCTTTCTTT
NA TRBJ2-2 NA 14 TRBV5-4 CASSPGANTGELFF TGTGCCAGCAGCCCGGGGGCGAACACCGGGGAGCTGTTTTTT
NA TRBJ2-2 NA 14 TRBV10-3 CAIIGQLNTGELFF TGTGCCATCATTGGACAGCTGAACACCGGGGAGCTGTTTTTT
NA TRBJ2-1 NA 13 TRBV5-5 CASSFLEFNEQFF TGTGCCAGCAGCTTTTTGGAGTTCAATGAGCAGTTCTTC
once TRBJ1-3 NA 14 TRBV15 CATSTDTGGNTIYF TGTGCCACCAGCACCGATACAGGGGGAAACACCATATATTTT
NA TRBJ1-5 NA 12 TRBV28 CASSYMDQPQHF TGTGCCAGCAGTTACATGGATCAGCCCCAGCATTTT
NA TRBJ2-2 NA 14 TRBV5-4 CASSSDLNTGELFF TGTGCCAGCAGCTCAGACTTGAACACCGGGGAGCTGTTTTTT
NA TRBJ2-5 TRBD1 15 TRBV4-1 CASSQRTGGEKTQYF TGCGCCAGCAGCCAGAGGACAGGGGGGGAGAAGACCCAGTACTTC
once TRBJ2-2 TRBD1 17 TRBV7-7 CASSLTYRGLDTGELFF TGTGCTAGCAGCCTAACGTACAGGGGGCTAGACACCGGGGAGCTGTTTTTT
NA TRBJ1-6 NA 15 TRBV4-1 CPSSRRGQYNSPLHF TGCCCCAGCAGCCGACGGGGACAATATAATTCACCCCTCCACTTT
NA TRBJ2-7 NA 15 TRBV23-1 CASSLDSRDIYEQYF TGCGCCAGCAGTCTCGATAGTCGGGACATCTACGAGCAGTACTTC
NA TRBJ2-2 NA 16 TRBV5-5 CASSLTTDPRTGELFF TGTGCCAGCAGCTTGACTACTGACCCGCGAACCGGGGAGCTGTTTTTT
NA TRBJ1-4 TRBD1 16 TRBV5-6 CASSRWDRAANEKLFF TGTGCCAGCAGCAGGTGGGACAGGGCGGCTAATGAAAAACTGTTTTTT
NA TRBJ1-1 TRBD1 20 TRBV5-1 CASSDREAGGRKFMNTEAFF TGCGCCAGCAGCGACCGAGAGGCAGGGGGCCGCAAATTCATGAACACTGAAGCTTTCTTT
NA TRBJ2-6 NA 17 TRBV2 CASSASLGSSGANVLTF TGTGCCAGCAGTGCTAGTCTAGGCAGTTCTGGGGCCAACGTCCTGACTTTC
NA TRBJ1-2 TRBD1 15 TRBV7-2 CASSLNPGGTYGYTF TGTGCCAGCAGCTTAAACCCAGGGGGGACCTATGGCTACACCTTC
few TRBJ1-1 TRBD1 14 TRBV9 CASNIGQGNTEAFF TGTGCCAGCAACATCGGACAGGGGAACACTGAAGCTTTCTTT
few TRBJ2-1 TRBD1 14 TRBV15 CATSMPGQGGGQFF TGTGCCACCAGCATGCCGGGACAGGGAGGAGGTCAGTTCTTC
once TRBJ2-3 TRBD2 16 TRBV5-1 CASSQRTSGGIDTQYF TGCGCCAGCAGCCAAAGGACTAGCGGGGGGATAGATACGCAGTATTTT
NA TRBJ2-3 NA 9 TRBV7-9 CASSPRQYF TGTGCCAGCAGCCCTAGGCAGTATTTT
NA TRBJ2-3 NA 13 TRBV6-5 CASINPGADTQYF TGTGCCAGCATCAACCCGGGAGCCGATACGCAGTATTTT
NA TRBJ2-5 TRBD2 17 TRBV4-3 CASSQDSSGGNQETQYF TGCGCCAGCAGCCAGGATTCTAGCGGGGGAAACCAAGAGACCCAGTACTTC
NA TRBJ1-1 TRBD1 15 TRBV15 CATSRGGTANDGAFF TGTGCCACCAGCAGAGGGGGGACAGCCAACGATGGAGCTTTCTTT
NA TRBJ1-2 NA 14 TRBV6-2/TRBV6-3 CASSSTNRIGGYTF TGTGCCAGCAGCTCAACGAACAGGATTGGGGGCTACACCTTC
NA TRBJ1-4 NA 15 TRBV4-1 CASSQTAATNEKLFF TGCGCCAGCAGCCAAACTGCTGCAACTAATGAAAAACTGTTTTTT
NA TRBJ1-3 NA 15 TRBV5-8 CASSFFITQVDTIYF TGTGCCAGCAGCTTTTTCATAACTCAAGTCGACACCATATATTTT
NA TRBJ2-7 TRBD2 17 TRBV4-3 CASSQGLAGGSPYEQYF TGCGCCAGCAGCCAAGGACTAGCGGGGGGAAGTCCCTACGAGCAGTACTTC
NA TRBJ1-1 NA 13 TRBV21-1 CARAGRSTGGAFF TGTGCCAGAGCGGGACGCTCCACTGGGGGAGCTTTCTTT
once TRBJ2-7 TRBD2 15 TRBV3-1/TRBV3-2 CASSLISGASYEQYF TGTGCCAGCAGCTTAATTAGCGGGGCGTCCTACGAGCAGTACTTC
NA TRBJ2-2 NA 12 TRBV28 CASYRGTGELFF TGTGCCAGTTATAGGGGGACCGGGGAGCTGTTTTTT
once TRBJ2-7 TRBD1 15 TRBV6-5 CASSYSRDRGREQYF TGTGCCAGCAGTTACTCACGGGACAGGGGTCGCGAGCAGTACTTC
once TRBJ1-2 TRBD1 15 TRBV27 CASSSPGTGGNGYTF TGTGCCAGCAGTTCCCCCGGGACAGGGGGTAATGGCTACACCTTC
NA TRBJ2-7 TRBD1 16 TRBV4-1 CASSGGTGVRYPEQYF TGCGCCAGCAGCGGGGGAACAGGGGTGAGGTACCCCGAGCAGTACTTC
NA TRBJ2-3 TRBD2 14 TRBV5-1 CASRTGLAGDTQYF TGCGCCAGCAGGACCGGACTAGCAGGAGATACGCAGTATTTT
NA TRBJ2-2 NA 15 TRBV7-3 CASTKNAGNTGELFF TGTGCCAGCACCAAAAACGCTGGCAACACCGGGGAGCTGTTTTTT
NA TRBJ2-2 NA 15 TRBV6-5 CASSYSHPDTGELFF TGTGCCAGCAGTTATAGTCATCCGGACACCGGGGAGCTGTTTTTT
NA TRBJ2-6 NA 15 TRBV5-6 CASSRGLAGANVLTF TGTGCCAGCAGCCGCGGACTGGCTGGGGCCAACGTCCTGACTTTC
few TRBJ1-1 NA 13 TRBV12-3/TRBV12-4 CASSWGAGTEAFF TGTGCCAGCAGTTGGGGCGCGGGGACTGAAGCTTTCTTT
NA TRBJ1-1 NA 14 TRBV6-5 CASSFYNRDTEAFF TGTGCCAGCAGTTTCTACAACAGGGACACTGAAGCTTTCTTT
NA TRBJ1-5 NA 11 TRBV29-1 CSVEIGGGQHF TGCAGCGTTGAGATCGGAGGTGGACAGCATTTT
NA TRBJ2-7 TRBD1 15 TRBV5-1 CASSYGTGDNYEQYF TGCGCCAGCAGCTACGGGACAGGCGACAACTACGAGCAGTACTTC
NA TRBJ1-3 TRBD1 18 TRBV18 CASSPTVQGADSGNTIYF TGTGCCAGCTCGCCCACGGTCCAGGGGGCGGACTCTGGAAACACCATATATTTT
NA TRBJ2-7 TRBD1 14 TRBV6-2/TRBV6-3 CASSWGQGLGEQYF TGTGCCAGCAGTTGGGGACAGGGCTTGGGCGAGCAGTACTTC
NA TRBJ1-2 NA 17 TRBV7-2 CASSPTGHQSWGDGYTF TGTGCCAGCAGCCCGACGGGACACCAATCTTGGGGCGATGGCTACACCTTC
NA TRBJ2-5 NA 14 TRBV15 CATSSGTTQETQYF TGTGCCACCAGCAGCGGGACAACGCAAGAGACCCAGTACTTC
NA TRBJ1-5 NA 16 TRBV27 CASTPKAAGAREPQHF TGTGCCAGCACACCCAAAGCGGCGGGGGCCCGGGAACCCCAGCATTTT
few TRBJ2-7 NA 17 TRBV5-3 CARSLGGRRDRPYEQYF TGTGCCAGAAGCTTGGGGGGCAGGAGGGACCGACCTTACGAGCAGTACTTC